Listed below are T cell receptor beta chains from one sample, sequenced in a study of blood T cells in healthy people across ages. MiXCR, run by TCRdb on the 5' RACE reads, gives a single entry per CDR3 protein. The repertoire holds some 750,000 distinct CDR3 sequences, with 20% to 25% as singletons. Source material: blood. These receptors were taken from a man aged 65-85 years in good health. The CDR3 runs from the conserved cysteine through the conserved F or W. Each record gives: J gene, V gene, clone size, D gene, CDR3 protein, CDR3 DNA. A D gene is named only where the DNA matches it firmly. Not all rows give a size; the values are once, few, many and, for expanded clones, a class.

TRBJ2-6	TRBV7-9	NA	NA	CASPSGRSGANVLTF	TGTGCCAGCCCTTCAGGGCGCTCTGGGGCCAACGTCCTGACTTTC
TRBJ2-5	TRBV12-3/TRBV12-4	few	TRBD2	CASSQLAGVVETQYF	TGTGCCAGCAGTCAACTAGCGGGGGTGGTAGAGACCCAGTACTTC
TRBJ2-3	TRBV7-2	NA	NA	CASSSSNSRDTQYF	TGTGCCAGCAGCTCAAGTAATAGCAGAGATACGCAGTATTTT
TRBJ1-1	TRBV12-3/TRBV12-4	NA	TRBD1	CASSPNPGGQADTEAFF	TGTGCCAGCAGTCCCAACCCAGGGGGCCAAGCGGACACTGAAGCTTTCTTT
TRBJ2-1	TRBV6-5	NA	TRBD1	CASSYSRTGGNEQFF	TGTGCCAGCAGTTATTCCCGGACAGGGGGCAATGAGCAGTTCTTC
TRBJ2-1	TRBV3-1	NA	TRBD2	CASSLKSASGRAGTQFF	TGTGCCAGCAGCCTCAAGAGCGCTAGCGGGAGGGCAGGGACGCAGTTCTTC
TRBJ2-3	TRBV6-5	many	NA	CASGLQATTDTQYF	TGTGCCAGCGGGCTACAAGCCACAACAGATACGCAGTATTTT
TRBJ2-5	TRBV5-6	few	NA	CATHETQYF	TGTGCCACGCACGAGACCCAGTACTTC
TRBJ1-1	TRBV5-1	few	TRBD1	CASSLDRGRAEAFF	TGCGCCAGCAGCTTGGACAGGGGGCGAGCTGAAGCTTTCTTT
TRBJ2-5	TRBV6-2/TRBV6-3	NA	TRBD2	CASSIAGEETQYF	TGTGCCAGCAGTATCGCGGGAGAGGAGACCCAGTACTTC
TRBJ1-2	TRBV5-6	few	NA	CASSWRDINGYTF	TGTGCCAGCAGCTGGCGGGACATCAATGGCTACACCTTC
TRBJ2-1	TRBV19	few	NA	CASSISGSEQFF	TGTGCCAGTAGTATATCGGGTAGTGAGCAGTTCTTC
TRBJ2-2	TRBV6-5	few	NA	CASRSRESNTGELFF	TGTGCCAGCCGCTCTCGAGAGTCGAACACCGGGGAGCTGTTTTTT
TRBJ2-7	TRBV12-3/TRBV12-4	few	NA	CASSLGTAYSYEQYF	TGTGCCAGCAGTTTAGGGACAGCTTATTCCTACGAGCAGTACTTC
TRBJ1-1	TRBV20-1	few	TRBD1	CSPQGQVGTEAFF	TGCAGTCCACAGGGGCAGGTTGGCACTGAAGCTTTCTTT
TRBJ2-4	TRBV20-1	many	TRBD2	CSARVASGKGSKNIQYF	TGCAGTGCTAGGGTGGCTAGCGGGAAAGGTTCCAAAAACATTCAGTACTTC
TRBJ1-2	TRBV5-6	few	NA	CASSLWGHYGYTF	TGTGCCAGCAGCTTATGGGGGCACTATGGCTACACCTTC
TRBJ1-2	TRBV11-2	NA	NA	CASSFSPAGSGYTF	TGTGCCAGCAGCTTTTCCCCCGCAGGGAGCGGCTACACCTTC
TRBJ2-1	TRBV7-9	many	NA	CASSSARGLLGDEQFF	TGTGCCAGCAGCTCAGCGCGGGGACTTCTAGGGGATGAGCAGTTCTTC
TRBJ1-1	TRBV29-1	few	NA	CSVEVRGIHTEAFF	TGCAGCGTTGAAGTAAGGGGGATACATACTGAAGCTTTCTTT
TRBJ2-1	TRBV29-1	NA	TRBD1	CSVGLGGRRKNEQFF	TGCAGCGTGGGTTTAGGGGGCAGAAGAAAGAATGAGCAGTTCTTC
TRBJ2-5	TRBV18	NA	NA	CASSSTPGTQETQYF	TGTGCCAGCTCATCAACGCCCGGGACGCAAGAGACCCAGTACTTC
TRBJ2-1	TRBV27	few	NA	CASRSGSFLSYNEQFF	TGTGCCAGCCGCTCAGGGTCGTTTCTCTCCTACAATGAGCAGTTCTTC
TRBJ2-1	TRBV20-1	NA	NA	CSAPRPGSYNEQFF	TGCAGTGCTCCCCGGCCGGGTTCCTACAATGAGCAGTTCTTC
TRBJ1-5	TRBV27	few	TRBD1	CASSSRNLEGAGNQPQHF	TGTGCCAGCAGTTCTAGGAACCTCGAGGGGGCAGGAAATCAGCCCCAGCATTTT
TRBJ1-1	TRBV19	NA	TRBD1	CASILDRGRNTEAFF	TGTGCCAGTATCCTGGACAGGGGCCGGAACACTGAAGCTTTCTTT
TRBJ1-6	TRBV6-5	few	NA	CASIRTRAHNSPLHF	TGTGCCAGCATTAGGACCAGGGCGCATAATTCACCCCTCCACTTT
TRBJ2-1	TRBV12-3/TRBV12-4	many	NA	CASSLGLRNNEQFF	TGTGCCAGCAGTTTGGGTTTACGAAACAATGAGCAGTTCTTC
TRBJ2-2	TRBV28	NA	NA	CASRAGSNTGELFF	TGTGCCAGCAGGGCGGGATCTAACACCGGGGAGCTGTTTTTT